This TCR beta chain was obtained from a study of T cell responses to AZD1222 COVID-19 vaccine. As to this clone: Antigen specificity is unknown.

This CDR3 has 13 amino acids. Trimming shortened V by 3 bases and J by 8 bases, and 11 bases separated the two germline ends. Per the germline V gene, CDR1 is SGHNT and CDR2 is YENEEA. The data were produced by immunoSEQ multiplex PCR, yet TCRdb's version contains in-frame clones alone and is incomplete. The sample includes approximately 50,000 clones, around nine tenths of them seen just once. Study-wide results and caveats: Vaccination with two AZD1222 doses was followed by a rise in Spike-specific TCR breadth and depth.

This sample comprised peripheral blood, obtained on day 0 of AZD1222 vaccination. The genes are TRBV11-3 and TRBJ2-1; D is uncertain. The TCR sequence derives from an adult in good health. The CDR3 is CASSFRVEYEQFF. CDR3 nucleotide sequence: TGTGCCAGCAGCTTTCGGGTGGAGTATGAGCAGTTCTTC.